These 8 T cell receptor beta chains came from one sample sequenced in a study of cytomegalovirus exposure and HLA in healthy donors. Data came from immunoSEQ multiplex PCR; TCRdb stores just in-frame clones and leaves some out. This sample has 150,000 to 200,000 clones; more than 75% occur once, and the top ten carry about 7.2%. The sample was PBMCs. These TCRs come from a man under 40 in good health and CMV-seropositive.

The chain employs TRBV19 and TRBJ2-6; 7 nucleotides agree with TRBD1. Trimming removed 4 bases from V and 2 bases from J; junction bases left unmatched: 5. The CDR3 has 16 amino acids. CDR1 and CDR2 (germline): LNHDA, SQIVND (reference sequence). The CDR3 region is CASSTPGGAGANVLTF. The CDR3 DNA reads TGTGCCAGTAGTACCCCAGGGGGAGCTGGGGCCAACGTCCTGACTTTC.

This sequence joins TRBV9 and TRBJ2-3; no firm D call. CDR1 is SGDLS and CDR2 is YYNGEE in the germline V gene. V lost 4 bases and J lost 5, with 14 bases in between. CDR3 length: 14 residues. CDR3 in amino acids: CASSLGYPGDTQYF. CDR3 in DNA: TGTGCCAGCAGCCTAGGTTACCCAGGAGATACGCAGTATTTT.

This clone was observed once. This rearrangement joins TRBV5-6 to TRBJ1-1; no firm D call. Germline V gene sequence: CDR1 SGHDT, CDR2 YYEEEE. Trimming cost V 4 bases and J 1 base, with 14 bases left between them. The CDR3 has 15 amino acids. The chain's CDR3 is CASSPTRLRNTEAFF. CDR3 bases: TGTGCCAGCAGCCCTACTCGACTGAGGAACACTGAAGCTTTCTTT.

This clone was recorded only once. An end of the junction differs from the germline gene, which may be a read error. CDR3: CASSQGGAKTGELFF. The CDR3 bases are TGTGCCAGCAGCCAAGGGGGGGCGAAGACCGGGGAGCTGTTTTTT. The chain couples TRBV4-2 to TRBJ2-2, with D perhaps matching TRBD1 or TRBD2 (6 bases each). CDR3 length: 15 amino acids. Germline V CDR1 and CDR2: LGHNA, YNFKEQ.

The V and J genes are TRBV7-6 and TRBJ2-2, with 7 bases matching TRBD1. This CDR3 spans 15 amino acids. Per the germline V gene, CDR1 is SGHVS and CDR2 is FNYEAQ. V shed 4 bases, J shed 3 bases, and the junction held 5 bases outside the gene matches. DNA of the CDR3: TGTGCCAGCAGCTCGACAGGGTCGGACACCGGGGAGCTGTTTTTT. It is translated as CASSSTGSDTGELFF.

V gene TRBV7-6 combines with J gene TRBJ2-2; maybe TRBD1 (6 bases). From germline, CDR1 is SGHVS and CDR2 FNYEAQ. The V and J ends lost 4 bases and 2 bases respectively, with 8 bases between them. The CDR3 is 14 amino acids. The CDR3 sequence is CASSSQGNTGELFF. Written as DNA, the CDR3 is TGTGCCAGCAGCTCACAGGGCAACACCGGGGAGCTGTTTTTT.

The CDR3 here is CATSRDLGALGEQYF. The CDR3, as DNA: TGTGCCACCAGCAGAGATCTAGGGGCCCTCGGCGAGCAGTACTTC. The genes are TRBV15 and TRBJ2-7; D perhaps matches TRBD1 (5 bases). Germline V CDR1 and CDR2: LNHNV, YYDKDF (reference sequence). The CDR3 sequence is 15 residues long. V was trimmed by 0 bases and J by 6 bases, leaving 15 bases between them.

CDR3 amino acids: CASSLAADTYEQYF. Written as DNA, the CDR3 is TGCGCCAGCAGCTTGGCAGCAGACACCTACGAGCAGTACTTC. This chain uses TRBV5-1 with TRBJ2-7; no definite D call. This CDR3 contains 14 residues. The V end lost 0 bases, the J end lost 2 bases, and 9 bases lay between the germline ends. The germline gives CDR1 SGHRS, CDR2 YFSETQ.